The rows below give T cell receptor beta chains drawn from one sample of a study of control samples from healthy donors and cancer patients. Assay used: immunoSEQ multiplex PCR; TCRdb lists only in-frame clones, some missing. The profile shows fewer than 200,000 clones, approximately 86% of them singletons. Sequences were obtained from blood. These receptor sequences come from a woman in her thirties in good health. Both conserved end residues are part of each CDR3. D genes are given only for firm matches. Where a row states a size, it is once, few, many or the class of an expanded clone; other rows omit it.

clone size	CDR3 length	J gene	D gene	V gene	CDR3 protein	CDR3 DNA
-	11	TRBJ2-7	-	TRBV12-3/TRBV12-4	CASSDYYEQYF	TGTGCCAGCTCCGACTACTACGAGCAGTACTTC
few	15	TRBJ2-3	-	TRBV7-2	CASSLVQTSTDTQYF	TGTGCCAGCAGCTTAGTACAAACCAGCACAGATACGCAGTATTTT
-	17	TRBJ1-1	-	TRBV6-1	CASSEGRQGTVRTEAFF	TGTGCCAGCAGTGAAGGAAGGCAGGGCACAGTAAGAACTGAAGCTTTCTTT
-	13	TRBJ1-2	-	TRBV29-1	CSVDTNLNYGYTF	TGCAGCGTTGACACAAACTTAAACTATGGCTACACCTTC
-	14	TRBJ1-1	-	TRBV6-1	CASSEMPGNTEAFF	TGTGCCAGCAGTGAAATGCCAGGGAACACTGAAGCTTTCTTT
-	15	TRBJ1-1	-	TRBV9	CASSVGGEGYTEAFF	TGTGCCAGCAGCGTAGGTGGGGAGGGGTACACTGAAGCTTTCTTT
-	14	TRBJ2-3	-	TRBV6-1	CASSERGGVDTQYF	TGTGCCAGCAGTGAAAGAGGGGGAGTAGATACGCAGTATTTT
-	16	TRBJ1-6	TRBD1	TRBV2	CASIPRDRVDNSPLHF	TGTGCCAGCATCCCGCGGGACAGGGTTGATAATTCACCCCTCCACTTT
few	16	TRBJ1-2	TRBD1	TRBV19	CASRPGQGGSNYGYTF	TGTGCCAGTAGACCGGGACAGGGGGGTTCTAACTATGGCTACACCTTC
once	12	TRBJ1-2	-	TRBV5-1	CASSFTNRGYTF	TGCGCCAGCAGCTTCACCAACAGGGGCTACACCTTC
few	16	TRBJ2-1	-	TRBV10-3	CAISELPGGPYNEQFF	TGTGCCATCAGTGAGCTCCCCGGAGGGCCTTACAATGAGCAGTTCTTC
-	15	TRBJ1-3	-	TRBV4-1	CASSQDRFSGNTIYF	TGCGCCAGCAGCCAAGACCGGTTCTCTGGAAACACCATATATTTT
-	15	TRBJ2-7	TRBD2	TRBV7-2	CASSLADSGIYEQYF	TGTGCCAGCAGCTTAGCGGATAGCGGGATCTACGAGCAGTACTTC
-	14	TRBJ2-3	-	TRBV11-3	CASSPGRSTDTQYF	TGTGCCAGCAGCCCGGGAAGGAGCACAGATACGCAGTATTTT
-	14	TRBJ2-7	TRBD1	TRBV13	CASSSRTGLIEQYF	TGTGCCAGCAGCTCACGGACAGGGTTAATCGAGCAGTACTTC
-	17	TRBJ2-1	-	TRBV6-2/TRBV6-3	CASSYAPERAGYNEQFF	TGTGCCAGCAGTTACGCCCCCGAGAGGGCAGGGTACAATGAGCAGTTCTTC
-	17	TRBJ2-1	-	TRBV5-1	CASSLDETRAAYNEQFF	TGCGCCAGCAGCTTGGATGAGACTCGCGCCGCCTACAATGAGCAGTTCTTC
once	14	TRBJ2-2	TRBD1	TRBV19	CASSWQGANGELFF	TGTGCCAGTAGTTGGCAGGGGGCCAACGGGGAGCTGTTTTTT
-	14	TRBJ1-2	-	TRBV30	CAWSPPGLIYGYTF	TGTGCCTGGAGTCCACCGGGACTGATCTATGGCTACACCTTC
-	16	TRBJ1-1	-	TRBV5-7	CASSLKPWRMNTEAFF	TGTGCCAGCAGCTTGAAACCCTGGCGCATGAACACTGAAGCTTTCTTT
-	17	TRBJ2-6	TRBD1	TRBV5-1	CASTRGQGFSGANVLTF	TGCGCCAGCACCAGGGGGCAGGGGTTTAGTGGGGCCAACGTCCTGACTTTC
-	16	TRBJ1-4	-	TRBV7-9	CASSYNIVGANEKLFF	TGTGCCAGCAGCTATAATATCGTTGGGGCTAATGAAAAACTGTTTTTT
-	14	TRBJ2-7	TRBD1	TRBV2	CASSEQGGVYEQYF	TGTGCCAGCAGTGAACAAGGGGGCGTCTACGAGCAGTACTTC
-	14	TRBJ2-7	-	TRBV27	CASSLRGSGYEQYF	TGTGCCAGCAGTTTAAGGGGTAGCGGCTACGAGCAGTACTTC
-	15	TRBJ2-7	TRBD2	TRBV3-1/TRBV3-2	CASSLTTSGTHEQYF	TGTGCCAGCAGCCTCACCACTAGCGGGACCCACGAGCAGTACTTC
few	12	TRBJ1-1	-	TRBV3-1/TRBV3-2	CASSRVNTEAFF	TGTGCCAGCAGCCGAGTGAACACTGAAGCTTTCTTT
-	14	TRBJ2-3	-	TRBV10-3	CAIRAGGLPDTQYF	TGTGCCATCAGGGCCGGGGGTCTCCCAGATACGCAGTATTTT